The 5 T cell receptor beta chains listed next were all sequenced from one sample in a study of blood T cell repertoires in COVID-19. Using immunoSEQ multiplex PCR, the repertoire was profiled, and TCRdb retains in-frame clones only, with some absent. The sample holds 200,000 to 300,000 clones, about 88% seen once. What was sequenced was peripheral blood. These receptors originate from a woman aged 55-69 years with COVID-19, enrolled during active disease.

This chain uses TRBV4-2 with TRBJ2-7; D possibly corresponds to TRBD2 (5 bases). CDR3 length equals 16 residues. Looked up from germline, CDR1 is LGHNA and CDR2 is YNFKEQ. Trimming cost V 1 base and J 3 bases, with 16 bases left between them. The CDR3 nucleotides read TGTGCCAGCAGCCAAGGGCCAGGACTCGAGGGCTACGAGCAGTACTTC. It yields the protein CASSQGPGLEGYEQYF.

The V call is TRBV28, the J call TRBJ2-7; weak D call: TRBD1 (6 bases). The CDR3 is made up of 14 amino acids. With 1 base removed from V and 3 bases from J, the gap between germline ends came to 10 bases. Per the germline V gene, CDR1 is MDHEN and CDR2 is SYDVKM. The CDR3 protein is CASSLFVRGYEQYF. CDR3 nucleotides: TGTGCCAGCAGTTTATTTGTCAGGGGCTACGAGCAGTACTTC.

The V gene is TRBV29-1, the J gene TRBJ2-3; the D gene is possibly TRBD2 (7 bases). Per germline, CDR1 SQVTM and CDR2 ANQGSEA. This CDR3 spans 14 amino acids. V lost 6 bases, J lost 3 bases, and 16 bases lay in between. CDR3 DNA: TGCAGCGTGGGGGGGGCAGGGAGGACAGATACGCAGTATTTT. Its translation: CSVGGAGRTDTQYF.

The chain has TRBV21-1 and TRBJ2-7; the tabulated D call, TRBD1, remains unverified against the DNA. TRBV21-1 represents a pseudogene. The CDR3 covers 13 residues. For the CDR3, the DNA is TGTGCCAGCAGCGGGACAGGGCGTCCCGAGCAGTACTTC. It encodes CASSGTGRPEQYF.

The chain carries TRBV12-3 or TRBV12-4 and TRBJ1-1; D remains unclear. The ends were cut back, 6 bases at V and 5 bases at J, with 7 bases in the middle. This CDR3 has 11 residues. The CDR3 DNA sequence: TGTGCCAGCAGCCGCCGGACTGAAGCTTTCTTT. As protein: CASSRRTEAFF.